This T cell receptor beta chain comes out of a study of blood T cell repertoires in COVID-19 (TCRdb year 2020). Background on the whole study: Samples from collaborators originated in the United States, Italy and Spain and spanned both the acute and convalescent phases of COVID-19. The material from the prospective study consisted of cDNA or gDNA derived from T cells, B-cell-depleted T cells, or PBMCs. A freely available public database, intended as a resource for researchers studying the immune response to SARS-CoV-2, is where the repertoires were released. The samples were drawn from the first 160 participants of the ongoing ImmuneRACE study and from some 1,300 subjects provided by 6 global collaborators. Where HLA class I and class II types were available, the types were taken from metadata supplied by the sample provider, not from assay-based typing. The sample metadata nearly always contained a de-identified subject ID, COVID-19 status, age in years and sex. Deeply sampled blood TCRbeta repertoires from subjects exposed to, actively infected with, or recovered from COVID-19 were included in the dataset. Points the paper makes about the study in general: How much clinical and demographic metadata was included differed by source and by participant, and the metadata was provided uncurated.

The germline V gene encodes CDR1 SGDLS and CDR2 YYNGEE. Taken from cysteine to phenylalanine, the CDR3 has 18 residues. The DNA shown is the 54-base CDR3, in frame from base 1. For this chain, trimming is 2 bases at the V end and 0 bases at the J end, and the number of junction bases without a gene match is 7. With respect to this clone: The target of this receptor is not known. The record has no base qualities; no much larger clone is one base away.

The collaborating institutions used their own protocols to collect whole blood in K2EDTA tubes. Collaborator samples were shipped for TCRbeta analysis as frozen whole blood, isolated PBMCs, or DNA extracted from either sample type. The immunoSEQ Assay, a bias-controlled multiplex PCR, was used to amplify TCRbeta CDR3 regions from genomic DNA. Regarding the original processing steps: The number of nucleated cells in each sample was estimated from the amplification of reference gene primers within the assay. To quantify the absolute abundance of each unique TCRbeta CDR3 rearrangement, sequence reads were collapsed and filtered. For each sample, productive Simpson clonality was calculated as the square root of Simpson's diversity index across productive rearrangements. Entries here come from immuneACCESS through TCRdb and include only in-frame sequences with V and J called. Some clones fail to appear in such tables; in the studies checked, an unresolved V gene covers under half of the shortfall, and the cause of the remainder is unknown. V and J calls and clone size are those listed in that table; D and trimming were worked out from the DNA. The sample table contains more than 85,000 clones; only one count was recorded for 70% to 80% of them. Of the sample, 24% is held by the ten largest clones.

The receptor was derived from a man between 65 and 85 years old with acute or convalescent COVID-19. The sample consisted of peripheral blood. This chain joins TRBV9 to TRBJ2-1, with 11 middle bases fitting TRBD2. CDR3 sequence: CASSVGLAAPSSYNEQFF. The nucleotide sequence is TGTGCCAGCAGCGTGGGACTAGCGGCTCCGAGCTCCTACAATGAGCAGTTCTTC. When the CDR3 is completed using the reference TRBV9 and TRBJ2-1 genes on either side, the full variable domain is DSGVTQTPKHLITATGQRVTLRCSPRSGDLSVYWYQQSLDQGLQFLIQYYNGEERAKGNILERFSAQQFPDLHSELNLSSLELGDSALYFCASSVGLAAPSSYNEQFFGPGTRLTVL.